The clone carrying this T cell receptor (beta chain) was detected ten times or more. Between the trimmed V and J ends, which lost 3 bases and 4 bases, there was a span of 6 bases. This CDR3 is 12 amino acids long. The data derive from a study of T cells after yellow fever vaccination. Each CDR3 protein gets one entry after TCRdb re-called the 5' RACE reads with MiXCR. The data show 25,000 to 35,000 distinct CDR3 sequences, 6.3% seen once. The input for sequencing was PBMCs, either bulk or a sorted T-cell subset (CD4+, CD8+, memory, or dextramer-sorted; not recorded which), taken on the day of the yellow fever booster vaccination. This TCR derives from a man younger than 40 who received the YFV17D yellow fever vaccine. This chain uses TRBV12-3 or TRBV12-4 with TRBJ1-2, with D unresolved. CDR3 bases: TGTGCCAGCAGTTTTGGAGTCTATGGCTACACCTTC. Encoded protein: CASSFGVYGYTF.